This T cell receptor beta chain comes out of a study of CD8 T cells in ankylosing spondylitis. Broader study findings: A motif of under 10 highly homologous TCR beta variants was seen as apparently characteristic of ankylosing spondylitis blood.

On this clonotype: Antigen: not known.

The TCR beta libraries were generated through quantitative 5'-RACE incorporating molecular barcodes. In TCRdb, the 5' RACE reads were re-called with MiXCR into one record per CDR3 protein. The sample contains 250,000 to 400,000 distinct CDR3 sequences, approximately 10% of which appear only once. Germline loops: CDR1 MDHEN, CDR2 SYDVKM. The V end was cut by 2 bases, the J end by 4 bases, with 12 bases between. This CDR3 has 15 residues. The V and J genes are TRBV28 and TRBJ1-5; D unclear. Sequenced sample: blood, either unsorted or a sorted T cell fraction (not recorded which). This TCR was recovered from a female donor with ankylosing spondylitis or in good health (not recorded which). The CDR3 sequence: CASSLVASGNQPQHF. The CDR3, as DNA: TGTGCCAGCAGTTTAGTGGCGTCTGGGAATCAGCCCCAGCATTTT.